The sample holds many counts of the clone carrying this T cell receptor (beta chain). Its antigen is unidentified. The data belong to a study of T-cell reconstitution after alpha-beta-depleted transplantation in children. Unique molecular identifiers were incorporated into the prepared TCRbeta library. TCRdb analysed the PCR reads with MiXCR anew, one entry per CDR3 protein. The sample consists of hundreds of thousands of distinct CDR3 sequences, about 12% of them appearing once. CDR3 length: 14 amino acids. In germline, CDR1 is MRHNA, CDR2 SNTAGT. Trimming left V 5 bases short and J 3 bases short, with 13 bases between. Broader study findings: High day-60 TCRbeta diversity in some patients came from surviving recipient T cells and thymic progenitors. Once a year had passed after transplant, T-cell counts and diversity came mostly from newly produced T cells. About two months after transplant, alpha-beta T cells reportedly came from several hundred expanded graft clones.

The sequencing here drew on PBMCs, taken before TCRalphabeta/CD19-depleted stem cell transplant. The chain carries TRBV6-4 and TRBJ1-1; D not resolved. This sequence was found in a girl aged 2-10 years with congenital amegakaryocytic thrombocytopenia, due to receive a stem cell transplant. The CDR3 spells CASSSGSEDTEAFF. CDR3 DNA sequence: TGTGCCAGCAGTTCCGGATCGGAGGACACTGAAGCTTTCTTT.